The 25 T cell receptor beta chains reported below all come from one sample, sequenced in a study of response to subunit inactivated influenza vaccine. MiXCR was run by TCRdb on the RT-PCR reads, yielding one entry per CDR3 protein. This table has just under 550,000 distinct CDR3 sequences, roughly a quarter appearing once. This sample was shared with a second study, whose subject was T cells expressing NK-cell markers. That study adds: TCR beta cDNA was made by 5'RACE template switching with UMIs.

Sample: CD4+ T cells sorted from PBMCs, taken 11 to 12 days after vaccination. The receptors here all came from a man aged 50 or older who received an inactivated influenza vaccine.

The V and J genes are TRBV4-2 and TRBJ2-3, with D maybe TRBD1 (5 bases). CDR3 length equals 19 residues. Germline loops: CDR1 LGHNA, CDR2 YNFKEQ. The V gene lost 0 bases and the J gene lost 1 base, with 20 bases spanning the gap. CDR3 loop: CASSQDRKWTRSRTDTQYF. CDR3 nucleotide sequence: TGTGCCAGCAGCCAAGATAGGAAGTGGACACGGAGCCGCACAGATACGCAGTATTTT.

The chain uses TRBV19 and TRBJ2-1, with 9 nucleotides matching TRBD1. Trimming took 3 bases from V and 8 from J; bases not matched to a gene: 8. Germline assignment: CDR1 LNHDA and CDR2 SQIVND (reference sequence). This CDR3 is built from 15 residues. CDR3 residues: CASSIAGTGYYEQFF. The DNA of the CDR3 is TGTGCCAGTAGTATCGCCGGGACAGGGTATTATGAGCAGTTCTTC.

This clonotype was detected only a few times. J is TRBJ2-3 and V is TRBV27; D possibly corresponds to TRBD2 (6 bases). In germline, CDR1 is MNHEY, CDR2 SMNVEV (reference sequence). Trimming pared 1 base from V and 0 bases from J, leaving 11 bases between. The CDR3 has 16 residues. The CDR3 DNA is TGTGCCAGCAGTTTATTCGGGGGAATTAGCACAGATACGCAGTATTTT. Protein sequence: CASSLFGGISTDTQYF.

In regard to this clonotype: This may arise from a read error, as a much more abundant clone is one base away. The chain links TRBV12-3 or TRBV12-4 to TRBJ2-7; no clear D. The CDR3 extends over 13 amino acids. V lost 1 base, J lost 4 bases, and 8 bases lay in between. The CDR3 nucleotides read TGTGCCAGCAGTTTAGGGAGAAGATACGAGCAGTACTTC. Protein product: CASSLGRRYEQYF.

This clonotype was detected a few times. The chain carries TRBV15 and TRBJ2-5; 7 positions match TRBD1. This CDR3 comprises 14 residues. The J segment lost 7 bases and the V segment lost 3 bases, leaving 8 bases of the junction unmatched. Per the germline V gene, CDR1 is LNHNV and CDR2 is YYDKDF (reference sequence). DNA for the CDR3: TGTGCCACCAGCAGGGACAGGACTGGAGGGACCCAGTACTTC. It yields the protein CATSRDRTGGTQYF. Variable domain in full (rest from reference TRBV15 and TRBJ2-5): DAMVIQNPRYQVTQFGKPVTLSCSQTLNHNVMYWYQQKSSQAPKLLFHYYDKDFNNEADTPDNFQSRRPNTSFCFLDIRSPGLGDTAMYLCATSRDRTGGTQYFGPGTRLLVL.

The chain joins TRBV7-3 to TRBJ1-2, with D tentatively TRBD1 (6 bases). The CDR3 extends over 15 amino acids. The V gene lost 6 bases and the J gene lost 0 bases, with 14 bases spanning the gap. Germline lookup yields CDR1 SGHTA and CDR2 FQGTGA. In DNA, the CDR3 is TGTGCCAGCAGACCAGGGGAGAAGGCTAACTATGGCTACACCTTC. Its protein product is CASRPGEKANYGYTF.

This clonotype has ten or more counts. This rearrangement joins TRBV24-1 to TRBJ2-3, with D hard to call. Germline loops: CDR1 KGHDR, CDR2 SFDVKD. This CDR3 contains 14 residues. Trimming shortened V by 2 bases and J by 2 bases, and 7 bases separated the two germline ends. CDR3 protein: CATSDSVFTDTQYF. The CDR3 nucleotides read TGTGCCACCAGTGATTCGGTATTCACAGATACGCAGTATTTT.

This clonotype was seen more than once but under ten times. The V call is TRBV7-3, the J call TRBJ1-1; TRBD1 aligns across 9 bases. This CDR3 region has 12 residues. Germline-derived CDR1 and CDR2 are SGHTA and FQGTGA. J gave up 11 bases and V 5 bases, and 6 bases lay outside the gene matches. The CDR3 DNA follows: TGTGCCAGCAGCAAAGGGACAGGGAACGCTTTCTTT. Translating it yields CASSKGTGNAFF. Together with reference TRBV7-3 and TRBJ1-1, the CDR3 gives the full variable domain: GAGVSQTPSNKVTEKGKYVELRCDPISGHTALYWYRQSLGQGPEFLIYFQGTGAADDSGLPNDRFFAVRPEGSVSTLKIQRTERGDSAVYLCASSKGTGNAFFGQGTRLTVV.

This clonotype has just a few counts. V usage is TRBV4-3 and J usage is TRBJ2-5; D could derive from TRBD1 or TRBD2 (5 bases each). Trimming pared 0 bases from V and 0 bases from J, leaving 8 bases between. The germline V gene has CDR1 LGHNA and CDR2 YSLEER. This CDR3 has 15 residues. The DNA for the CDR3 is TGCGCCAGCAGCCAAGATTGGGGACACCAAGAGACCCAGTACTTC. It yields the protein CASSQDWGHQETQYF.

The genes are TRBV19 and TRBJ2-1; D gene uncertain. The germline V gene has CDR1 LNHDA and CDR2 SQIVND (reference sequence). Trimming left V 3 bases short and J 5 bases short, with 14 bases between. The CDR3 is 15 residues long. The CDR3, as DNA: TGTGCCAGTAGTATCATGGCCGGGCCCCACAATGAGCAGTTCTTC. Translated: CASSIMAGPHNEQFF.

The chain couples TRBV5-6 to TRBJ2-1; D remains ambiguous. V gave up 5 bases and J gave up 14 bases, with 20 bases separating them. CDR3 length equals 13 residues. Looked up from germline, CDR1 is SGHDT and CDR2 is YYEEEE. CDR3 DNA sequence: TGTGCCAGCAGACAAACCGACGGTCAAAGGGAGTTCTTC. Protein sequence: CASRQTDGQREFF.

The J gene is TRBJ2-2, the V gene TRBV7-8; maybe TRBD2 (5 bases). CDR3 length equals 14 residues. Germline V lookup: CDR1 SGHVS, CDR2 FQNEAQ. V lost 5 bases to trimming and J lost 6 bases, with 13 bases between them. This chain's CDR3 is CASSVERVAGELFF. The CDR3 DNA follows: TGTGCCAGCAGCGTTGAGAGGGTCGCCGGGGAGCTGTTTTTT. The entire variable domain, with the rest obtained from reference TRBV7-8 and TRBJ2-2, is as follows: GAGVSQSPRYKVAKRGQDVALRCDPISGHVSLFWYQQALGQGPEFLTYFQNEAQLDKSGLPSDRFFAERPEGSVSTLKIQRTQQEDSAVYLCASSVERVAGELFFGEGSRLTVL.

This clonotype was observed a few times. CDR3 DNA sequence: TGTGCCAGCAGCCTCCGGGACAGCTCGATCTCTGGAAACACCATATATTTT. Translation: CASSLRDSSISGNTIYF. The chain has TRBV11-2 and TRBJ1-3, with TRBD1 matching 7 bases. J gave up 0 bases and V 5 bases, and 10 bases lay outside the gene matches. There are 17 residues in the CDR3. CDR1 and CDR2 (germline): SGHAT, FQNNGV.

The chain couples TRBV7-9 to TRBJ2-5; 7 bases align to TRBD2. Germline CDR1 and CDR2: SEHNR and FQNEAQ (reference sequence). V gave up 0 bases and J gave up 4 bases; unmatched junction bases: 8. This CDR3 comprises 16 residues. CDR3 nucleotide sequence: TGTGCCAGCAGCTTAGCGCGGGGAGGGCCCCGAGAGACCCAGTACTTC. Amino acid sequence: CASSLARGGPRETQYF.

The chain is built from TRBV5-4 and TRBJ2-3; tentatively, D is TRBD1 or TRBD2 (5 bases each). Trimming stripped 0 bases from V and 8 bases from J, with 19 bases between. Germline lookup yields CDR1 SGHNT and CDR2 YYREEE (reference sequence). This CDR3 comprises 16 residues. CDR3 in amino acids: CASSLEAAGRFGTQYF. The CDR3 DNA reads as TGTGCCAGCAGCTTGGAAGCGGCAGGGAGATTCGGTACGCAGTATTTT.

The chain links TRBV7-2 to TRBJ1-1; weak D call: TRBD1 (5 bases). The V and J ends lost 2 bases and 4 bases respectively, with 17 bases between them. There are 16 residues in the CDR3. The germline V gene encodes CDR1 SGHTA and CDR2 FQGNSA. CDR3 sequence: CASSLTPSGVRTEAFF. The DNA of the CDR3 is TGTGCCAGCAGCTTAACCCCCTCGGGGGTTCGCACTGAAGCTTTCTTT.

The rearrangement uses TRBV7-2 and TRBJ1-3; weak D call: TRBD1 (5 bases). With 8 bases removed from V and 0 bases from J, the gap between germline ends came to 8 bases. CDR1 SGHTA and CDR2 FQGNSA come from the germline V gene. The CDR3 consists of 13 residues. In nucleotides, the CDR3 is TGTGCCAGCGAACAGGTCTCTGGAAACACCATATATTTT. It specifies CASEQVSGNTIYF.

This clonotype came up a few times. CDR3 coding DNA: TGCGCCAGCAGCTCAACCCCGGGACACCCAGGGAATGAGCAGTTCTTC. This sequence encodes CASSSTPGHPGNEQFF. This chain links TRBV5-1 with TRBJ2-1; a weak D match, TRBD1 (6 bases). Germline V gene data show CDR1 as SGHRS and CDR2 as YFSETQ. Trimming left V 3 bases short and J 7 bases short, with 20 bases between. This CDR3 spans 16 amino acids.

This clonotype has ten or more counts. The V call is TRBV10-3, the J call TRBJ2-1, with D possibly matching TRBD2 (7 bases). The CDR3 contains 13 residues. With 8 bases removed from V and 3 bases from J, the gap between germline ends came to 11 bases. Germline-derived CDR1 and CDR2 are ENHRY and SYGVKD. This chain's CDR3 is CAIGGGYYNEQFF. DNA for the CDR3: TGTGCCATCGGCGGGGGCTACTACAATGAGCAGTTCTTC.

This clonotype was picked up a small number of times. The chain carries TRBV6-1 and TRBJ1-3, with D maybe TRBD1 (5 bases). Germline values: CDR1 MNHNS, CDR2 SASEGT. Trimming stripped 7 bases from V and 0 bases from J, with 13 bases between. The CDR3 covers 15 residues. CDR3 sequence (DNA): TGTGCCAGCACCAAACAGGCTAACTCTGGAAACACCATATATTTT. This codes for CASTKQANSGNTIYF.

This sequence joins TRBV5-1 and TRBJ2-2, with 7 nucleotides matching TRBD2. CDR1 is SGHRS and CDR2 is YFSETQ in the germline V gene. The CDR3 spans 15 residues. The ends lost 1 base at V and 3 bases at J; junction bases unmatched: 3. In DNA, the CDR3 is TGCGCCAGCAGCTTGTCGGCGGGAGACACCGGGGAGCTGTTTTTT. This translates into CASSLSAGDTGELFF.

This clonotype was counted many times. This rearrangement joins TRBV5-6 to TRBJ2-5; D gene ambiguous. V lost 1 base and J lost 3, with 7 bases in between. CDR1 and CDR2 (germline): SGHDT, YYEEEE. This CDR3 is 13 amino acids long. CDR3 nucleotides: TGTGCCAGCAGCTTGATTAGGGAAGAGACCCAGTACTTC. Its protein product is CASSLIREETQYF.

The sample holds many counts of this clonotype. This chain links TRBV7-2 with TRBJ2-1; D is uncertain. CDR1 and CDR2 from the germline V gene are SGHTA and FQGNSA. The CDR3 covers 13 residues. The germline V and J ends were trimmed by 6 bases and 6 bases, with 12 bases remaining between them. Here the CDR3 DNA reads TGTGCCAGCAGACCAGGACCCTTCAATGAGCAGTTCTTC. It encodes CASRPGPFNEQFF.

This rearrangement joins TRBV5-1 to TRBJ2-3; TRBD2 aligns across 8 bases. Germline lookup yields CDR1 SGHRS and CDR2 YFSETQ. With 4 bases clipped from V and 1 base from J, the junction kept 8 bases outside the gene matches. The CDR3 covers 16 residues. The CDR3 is CASSPRPSGRTDTQYF. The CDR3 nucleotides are TGCGCCAGCAGCCCCCGGCCTAGCGGGCGCACAGATACGCAGTATTTT.

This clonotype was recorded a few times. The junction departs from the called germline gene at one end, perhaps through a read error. DNA of the CDR3: TGTGCCAGTAGTTTTGCAGGGGGGCGAGGAAGTTCTCGCCAAAAGACCCAGTACTTC. Amino acids: CASSFAGGRGSSRQKTQYF. V usage is TRBV19 and J usage is TRBJ2-5; D is perhaps TRBD1 (7 bases). Germline lookup yields CDR1 LNHDA and CDR2 SQIVND (reference sequence). The CDR3 has 19 residues. The full variable domain, in which reference TRBV19 and TRBJ2-5 provide the parts outside the CDR3, is DGGITQSPKYLFRKEGQNVTLSCEQNLNHDAMYWYRQDPGQGLRLIYYSQIVNDFQKGDIAEGYSVSREKKESFPLTVTSAQKNPTAFYLCASSFAGGRGSSRQKTQYFGPGTRLLVL.